The rows below give T cell receptor beta chains drawn from one sample of a study of T cells after posttransplantation cyclophosphamide. Profiling relied on immunoSEQ multiplex PCR, and the TCRdb table lists in-frame clones only, not all of them. Of over 9,000 clones listed, about 89% were seen once; the top ten hold roughly 3.5%. The source was PBMCs, collected after allogeneic stem cell transplant with posttransplant cyclophosphamide. The receptors were sampled from a female patient under 45 who received an allogeneic stem cell transplant from an unrelated donor, was CMV-positive, and had no GVHD. Part of the T cells may come from the graft donor. Both conserved end residues are trimmed from each CDR3. A D gene is named only where the DNA matches it firmly. Size is omitted from some rows. Given values are once, few, many or a class for expanded clones.

v_call clone_size cdr3_length d_call cdr3_aa
TRBV28 - 9 - ASSFRRWAF
TRBV5-1 - 15 TRBD2 ASSLPSGMGRTGELF
TRBV28 - 13 - AIQAITTGNYGYT
TRBV30 - 11 - AWAAGPTGEQY
TRBV5-6 - 12 - ASSPGGVQETQY
TRBV6-1 - 12 - ASSDPAGLYGYT
TRBV7-2 - 13 - ASSFRSRGEETQY
TRBV6-4 few 12 TRBD1 ATGQGSKYNEQF
TRBV28 - 12 - ATRGGSYNYGYT
TRBV6-6 - 11 - ASMSPRGNEQF
TRBV7-9 - 12 TRBD1 ASSQGQMNTEAF
TRBV25-1 - 12 TRBD1 ASRAGQGLGKLF
TRBV5-6 once 10 - ASSHSTGELF
TRBV13 - 12 - ASSLGPRGTEAF
TRBV28 - 16 TRBD2 ASSVGLAGGPHDGELF
TRBV28 once 12 - ASSLPLPGYEQY
TRBV4-2 - 12 - ASSQESQGLGYT
TRBV11-2 - 13 - ASSLGTGTLIEQY
TRBV6-1 few 11 - ASRMPGVNEQF
TRBV6-6 - 11 - ASSISLYTEAF
TRBV7-3 - 13 - ASSLELADQETQY
TRBV21-1 - 9 - ASLGQRGYT
TRBV6-1 - 11 TRBD1 ASSGTGDTEAF
TRBV7-9 few 14 - ASSLDKDSGGGEQF
TRBV12-5 - 14 TRBD1 ASGLVLQGARTEAF
TRBV7-9 - 16 TRBD1 ASSPIGGLGSADYGYT
TRBV28 - 16 TRBD2 ASSFPMGGGLSYNEQF
TRBV6-4 - 14 - ASSHTQATFYNEQF
TRBV4-1 - 17 TRBD1 ASSQAAPYTGVGANVLT
TRBV5-1 - 11 TRBD1 ASSRTGQETQY
TRBV11-3 - 12 - ASSPQGYTDTQY
TRBV27 - 12 - ASSLTGLTMGYT
TRBV5-1 once 13 TRBD2 ASSYNAGATYEQY
TRBV18 - 13 TRBD1 ASSQLQGAQETQY
TRBV10-3 few 12 TRBD1 AISVQGAKNIQY
TRBV29-1 - 14 - SVAESFGVWHNEQF
TRBV4-1 - 14 TRBD2 ASSHRLAGITDTQY
TRBV6-6 few 11 - ASRTDRIDGYT
TRBV5-4 - 12 - ASSFPRATETQY
TRBV28 - 15 - ASSLGDWETANTEAF
TRBV29-1 - 10 - SVAREGTEAF
TRBV2 - 12 - ASSEQGILYEQY
TRBV5-1 - 12 - ASSVRQSNQPQH
TRBV6-5 once 12 - ASSYYSGYNEQF
TRBV10-2 few 11 - ASGRGLGEKLF
TRBV4-2 - 12 TRBD1 ASSQQNRGETQY
TRBV5-1 - 15 - ASSWPGTQGIFYEQY
TRBV5-1 - 9 - ASSLGEIRY
TRBV28 - 13 - ASREVGEANYGYT
TRBV6-5 - 14 TRBD1 ASSYGTGGADTEAF
TRBV30 - 14 - ACEFSDFRGTDTQY
TRBV6-1 few 12 TRBD1 ASSEAGGLYEQY
TRBV6-1 - 14 - ASSDTPRSGANVLT
TRBV6-1 few 12 TRBD1 ASSEDRDNSPLH
TRBV27 - 11 - ASSWGPYYEQY